This T cell receptor (beta chain) derives from a study of patients and donors after allogeneic stem cell transplantation. This CDR3 contains 15 residues. Germline loops: CDR1 SGHTA, CDR2 FQGTGA. V was trimmed by 1 base and J by 4 bases, leaving 12 bases between them. One entry per CDR3 protein results from TCRdb running MiXCR on the RT-PCR reads. The sample consists of about 960,000 distinct CDR3 sequences, roughly 18% of them appearing once. The sequenced sample was blood, either unsorted or a sorted T cell fraction (not recorded which). V and J are TRBV7-3 and TRBJ2-3, with D tentatively TRBD2 (6 bases). The clonotype was recovered from a human donor who was either an allogeneic HSCT recipient or a stem cell or donor lymphocyte infusion donor (not recorded which). It is not recorded whose cells these are; they may come from a transplant donor. The DNA for the CDR3 is TGTGCCAGCAGCTTAAGCGGGGACGGCGCAGATACGCAGTATTTT. Translating gives CASSLSGDGADTQYF. Complete variable domain (other parts from reference TRBV7-3 and TRBJ2-3): GAGVSQTPSNKVTEKGKYVELRCDPISGHTALYWYRQSLGQGPEFLIYFQGTGAADDSGLPNDRFFAVRPEGSVSTLKIQRTERGDSAVYLCASSLSGDGADTQYFGPGTRLTVL.